A single sample gave rise to the 24 T cell receptor beta chains below, sequenced in a study of shared clonotypes between healthy human individuals. Clones were sequenced by immunoSEQ multiplex PCR, and TCRdb holds only the in-frame ones, with some missing. The table has around 990,000 clones, approximately 75% seen once. Sequences were obtained from memory CD4+ T cells from PBMCs. Subset specified: CD45RA-negative fraction. All receptors derive from a man in his late teens or twenties in good health. Some clones in this sample may be carry-over from other donors' samples.

This sequence joins TRBV11-2 and TRBJ1-2; 10 bases map to TRBD1. This CDR3 is 16 amino acids long. The germline CDR1 and CDR2 sequences are SGHAT and FQNNGV. V lost 5 bases and J lost 6; bases outside the gene matches: 12. CDR3 DNA: TGTGCCAGCAGCCCAATCATCCGGGACAGGGGCGATGGCTACACCTTC. Its protein product is CASSPIIRDRGDGYTF.

This CDR3 reads CASSLGGTLAYEQYF. The CDR3 DNA is TGCGCCAGCAGCTTGGGTGGGACCCTGGCCTACGAGCAGTACTTC. The chain recombines TRBV5-1 with TRBJ2-7; tentatively, D is TRBD1 or TRBD2 (5 bases each). Germline CDR1 SGHRS, CDR2 YFSETQ. CDR3 length equals 15 residues. Trimming pared 0 bases from V and 2 bases from J, leaving 12 bases between.

The gene calls are TRBV21-1 and TRBJ1-2. TRBV21-1 is a pseudogene segment. The CDR3 is made up of 15 amino acids. The CDR3: CASSFDRGESYGYTF. The CDR3 DNA is TGTGCCAGCAGCTTTGATCGCGGGGAGTCCTATGGCTACACCTTC.

The chain is built from TRBV29-1 and TRBJ2-5; 7 positions agree with TRBD2. Germline V gene sequence: CDR1 SQVTM, CDR2 ANQGSEA. The ends lost 6 bases at V and 4 bases at J; junction bases unmatched: 11. The CDR3 totals 14 residues. The CDR3 DNA reads as TGCAGCGTGGTGTTGCGGGAGTCTCGAGAGACCCAGTACTTC. Its translation: CSVVLRESRETQYF.

A remark on this clone: The same CDR3 is also encoded by other DNA sequences in this sample. The rearrangement links TRBV7-9 to TRBJ1-4, with a tentative D call TRBD1 (5 bases). CDR3 length: 14 residues. V was cut by 2 bases and J by 5 bases, with 9 bases left in between. CDR1 is SEHNR and CDR2 is FQNEAQ in the germline V gene (reference sequence). CDR3 in DNA: TGTGCCAGCAGCTTACGGCAGGGCAATGAAAAACTGTTTTTT. Its translation: CASSLRQGNEKLFF.

The genes are TRBV11-1 and TRBJ2-5; D call uncertain. V dropped 5 bases and J dropped 3 bases, with 10 bases sitting between them. The CDR3 spans 13 residues. CDR1 is SGHAT, CDR2 FQDESV, per germline (reference sequence). Written as DNA, the CDR3 is TGTGCCAGCAGCGTGGGCCTGAAAGAGACCCAGTACTTC. Translation gives CASSVGLKETQYF.

The chain has TRBV11-2 and TRBJ1-2; D perhaps matches TRBD1 (6 bases). The CDR3 extends over 13 amino acids. The germline V gene has CDR1 SGHAT and CDR2 FQNNGV. V was shortened by 5 bases and J by 3 bases, with 10 bases between the two germline ends. The CDR3 spells CASSPDRHYGYTF. The CDR3 DNA reads TGTGCCAGCAGCCCGGACAGACACTATGGCTACACCTTC.

The chain carries TRBV30 and TRBJ2-2; TRBD2 aligns across 8 bases. The V and J ends lost 2 bases and 6 bases, in that order; junction bases with no gene match: 8. Germline CDR1 GTSNPN, CDR2 SVGIG (reference sequence). The CDR3 is 15 amino acids. In nucleotides, the CDR3 is TGTGCCTGGAGTAACGGGCCGGGAGGGCCCGGGGAGCTGTTTTTT. Its translation is CAWSNGPGGPGELFF.

V is TRBV5-4 and J is TRBJ1-4; 9 positions agree with TRBD1. V gave up 2 bases and J gave up 3 bases; unmatched junction bases: 8. CDR1 and CDR2 (germline): SGHNT, YYREEE (reference sequence). The CDR3 contains 17 residues. DNA for the CDR3: TGTGCCAGCAGCTTAAAAACAGGGGGCCCTTCTAATGAAAAACTGTTTTTT. Encoded protein: CASSLKTGGPSNEKLFF. The full variable domain, with the rest looked up from reference TRBV5-4 and TRBJ1-4, is ETGVTQSPTHLIKTRGQQVTLRCSSQSGHNTVSWYQQALGQGPQFIFQYYREEENGRGNFPPRFSGLQFPNYSSELNVNALELDDSALYLCASSLKTGGPSNEKLFFGSGTQLSVL.

The chain employs TRBV2 and TRBJ1-5; 7 nucleotides line up with TRBD1. CDR1 is SNHLY and CDR2 is FYNNEI in the germline V gene. This CDR3 is built from 14 residues. J lost 7 bases, V lost 4 bases, and 7 bases had no gene match. CDR3 nucleotides: TGTGCCAGCAGTGTAGAGGGGGCGAGGCAGCCCCAGCATTTT. This codes for CASSVEGARQPQHF.

The chain uses TRBV9 and TRBJ1-6; TRBD1 might be the D (5 bases). The CDR3 runs to 13 residues. V lost 1 base and J lost 8, with 7 bases in between. Germline CDR1 and CDR2: SGDLS and YYNGEE. This CDR3 reads CASSVQGDSPLHF. DNA of the CDR3: TGTGCCAGCAGCGTACAGGGTGATTCACCCCTCCACTTT.

This clone occurred a few times. The chain has TRBV5-1 and TRBJ2-3; 9 bases are shared with TRBD2. There are 15 residues in the CDR3. The germline CDR1 and CDR2 sequences are SGHRS and YFSETQ. J gave up 1 base and V 4 bases, and 4 bases lay outside the gene matches. CDR3 residues: CASSSGRSGTDTQYF. The CDR3 DNA reads as TGCGCCAGCAGCAGCGGGAGGTCGGGCACAGATACGCAGTATTTT. Drawing the rest from reference TRBV5-1 and TRBJ2-3, the complete variable domain is KAGVTQTPRYLIKTRGQQVTLSCSPISGHRSVSWYQQTPGQGLQFLFEYFSETQRNKGNFPGRFSGRQFSNSRSEMNVSTLELGDSALYLCASSSGRSGTDTQYFGPGTRLTVL.

This clone appeared once. The genes are TRBV29-1 and TRBJ2-6, with D unclear. The CDR3 loop spans 12 amino acids. The V end was cut by 4 bases, the J end by 4 bases, with 5 bases between. Germline V lookup: CDR1 SQVTM, CDR2 ANQGSEA. CDR3 DNA: TGCAGCGTTGTAGGAGGGGCCAACGTCCTGACTTTC. Translated, it gives CSVVGGANVLTF.

This clone was detected a few times. The chain uses TRBV28 and TRBJ1-2; TRBD1 might be the D (5 bases). Trimming removed 5 bases at V and 0 bases at J, with 10 bases between. The CDR3 totals 14 residues. CDR1 is MDHEN and CDR2 is SYDVKM in the germline V gene. CDR3 coding DNA: TGTGCCAGCAGTACTGGGGGTCCTAACTATGGCTACACCTTC. The encoded protein is CASSTGGPNYGYTF.

The count of this clone is one. This chain uses TRBV28 with TRBJ1-1; TRBD1 agrees at 8 bases. The CDR3 is 16 residues long. The germline V gene has CDR1 MDHEN and CDR2 SYDVKM. Trimming at V came to 6 bases and at J to 1 base, leaving 10 bases not matched to a gene. CDR3 sequence: CASSRPRGRGNTEAFF. CDR3 nucleotides: TGTGCCAGCAGCCGACCCAGGGGGCGCGGGAACACTGAAGCTTTCTTT.

The rearrangement links TRBV1 to TRBJ2-7. TRBV1 is a recognized pseudogene. The CDR3 runs 15 residues. The CDR3 DNA follows: TGCACCAGCAGCCAAGACGTCAGAATACTCTACGAGCAGTACTTC. Translation gives CTSSQDVRILYEQYF.

The J gene is TRBJ1-1, the V gene TRBV20-1, with D unresolved. The CDR3 is 11 residues long. Germline CDR1 is DFQATT and CDR2 is SNEGSKA (reference sequence). Trimming stripped 7 bases from V and 7 bases from J, with 13 bases between. DNA of the CDR3: TGCAGTGTTCATCGGGTCCATGAAGCTTTCTTT. It codes for CSVHRVHEAFF.

The sample holds a few counts of this clone. The same CDR3 also results from other DNA sequences found in this sample. The chain links TRBV7-3 to TRBJ1-1; tentatively, D is TRBD1 (5 bases). Germline values: CDR1 SGHTA, CDR2 FQGTGA. The V gene lost 2 bases and the J gene lost 1 base, with 11 bases spanning the gap. This CDR3 is built from 15 residues. The CDR3, as DNA: TGTGCCAGCAGCTTATTGGGGGGTCGGAACACTGAAGCTTTCTTT. Its protein product is CASSLLGGRNTEAFF.

The chain carries TRBV30 and TRBJ1-1; no clear D. The CDR3 consists of 18 residues. Trimming cost V 2 bases and J 0 bases, with 22 bases left between them. CDR1 GTSNPN and CDR2 SVGIG come from the germline V gene (reference sequence). CDR3 in amino acids: CAWSQRATLVPVNTEAFF. The CDR3 DNA reads TGTGCCTGGAGTCAAAGGGCCACGTTAGTTCCGGTGAACACTGAAGCTTTCTTT.

For this clone: A much larger clone sits a single nucleotide away, making a read error possible. Other DNA sequences in this sample translate to the same CDR3. The rearrangement joins TRBV28 to TRBJ2-4; maybe TRBD2 (7 bases). With 5 bases removed from V and 7 bases from J, the gap between germline ends came to 18 bases. The CDR3 extends over 15 amino acids. Germline assignment: CDR1 MDHEN and CDR2 SYDVKM. CDR3 region: CASSTPGGQVNIQYF. DNA of the CDR3: TGTGCCAGCAGTACACCGGGGGGACAAGTTAACATTCAGTACTTC.

The chain has TRBV7-6 and TRBJ2-5; D possibly corresponds to TRBD2 (6 bases). Trimming shortened V by 5 bases and J by 9 bases, and 13 bases separated the two germline ends. The CDR3 consists of 12 residues. CDR1 is SGHVS and CDR2 is FNYEAQ in the germline V gene. The CDR3 reads CASSKGLTAQYF. CDR3 bases: TGTGCCAGCAGCAAGGGACTTACGGCCCAGTACTTC.

The chain is built from TRBV29-1 and TRBJ2-6; maybe TRBD1 (6 bases). Germline loops: CDR1 SQVTM, CDR2 ANQGSEA. This CDR3 contains 14 residues. V lost 4 bases and J 4 bases, leaving 11 bases between the germline ends. The CDR3 here is CSVVHGTGANVLTF. For the CDR3, the DNA is TGCAGCGTTGTCCACGGGACAGGGGCCAACGTCCTGACTTTC.

The chain employs TRBV7-8 and TRBJ2-5, with 9 nucleotides matching TRBD1. V dropped 3 bases and J dropped 2; count of bases not matched to a gene: 1. The germline gives CDR1 SGHVS, CDR2 FQNEAQ. CDR3 length equals 14 residues. The CDR3 bases are TGTGCCAGCAGCTTGACAGGGGGTCAAGAGACCCAGTACTTC. It translates to CASSLTGGQETQYF.

A note on this clone: The sample contains more than one DNA sequence encoding this CDR3. The rearrangement links TRBV18 to TRBJ2-5; D is ambiguous. Germline CDR1 reads KGHSH; CDR2 reads LQKENI. The CDR3 has 13 amino acids. The V and J ends lost 5 bases and 2 bases respectively, with 9 bases between them. The CDR3 DNA sequence: TGTGCCAGCTCAGCCGGCCAGCAAGAGACCCAGTACTTC. This codes for CASSAGQQETQYF.